The present entry profiles one TCR beta chain with its context. Its antigen is not known. The CDR3 length is 15 residues. The germline V gene has CDR1 SGHTA and CDR2 FQGTGA. Trimming cost V 2 bases and J 1 base, with 8 bases left between them. This sample is part of a study of shared clonotypes between healthy human individuals. Study-level background: CD8 memory received one plate per donor, CD8 naive two, CD4 memory three and CD4 naive three.

Study-level results: Read depth was anticipated to influence clonotype sharing among donors.

The CD4+ fraction was divided into a CD45RA+ naive subset and a CD45RA-negative memory subset. Genomic DNA of every subset was divided equally among multiple immunoSEQ plates. Profiling relied on immunoSEQ multiplex PCR, and the TCRdb table lists in-frame clones only, not all of them. The data show 2 million to 2.5 million clones, less than 95% seen once. This clonotype was sampled from a man aged 18 to 29 in good health. Some clones in this sample may be carry-over from other donors' samples. Sequenced material: naive CD4+ T cells from PBMCs. Stated subset: CD45RA+ positively selected. The chain combines TRBV7-3 with TRBJ2-2; D gene ambiguous. CDR3 nucleotide sequence: TGTGCCAGCAGCTTAGGACGACGGAACACCGGGGAGCTGTTTTTT. Protein: CASSLGRRNTGELFF.